This T cell receptor beta chain originates from a study of T-cell memory formation after mild COVID-19. Libraries for TCRalpha and TCRbeta carried sample barcodes and unique molecular identifiers via 5'RACE. Via MiXCR, TCRdb re-called the 5' RACE reads, giving one row per CDR3 protein. The table lists 450,000 or so distinct CDR3 sequences, roughly 25% of them singletons, with under 15% in the top ten. The CDR3 consists of 15 residues. Trimming took 7 bases from V and 1 from J, leaving 16 bases between them. This clonotype occurred a few times. The chain has TRBV12-3 or TRBV12-4 and TRBJ1-1, with D uncertain. The receptor was isolated from an adult woman who had mild COVID-19 (a few samples of this study predate the infection). Cell type and time point are not known. Specimen: PBMCs or a T cell subset sorted from them (not recorded which). In DNA, the CDR3 is TGTGCCAGCACCCCAGAGCATTCGTCGAACACTGAAGCTTTCTTT. Its protein product is CASTPEHSSNTEAFF.